The 28 T cell receptor beta chains listed next were all sequenced from one sample in a study of blood T cell repertoires in COVID-19 (dated by TCRdb to 2020 to 2022). Libraries were constructed by the immunoSEQ multiplex PCR assay. Sourced from immuneACCESS, this table was stored by TCRdb with only in-frame sequences that have V and J called. A share of the clones is absent; for the studies checked, an unresolved V gene accounts for under half, and the remainder has no known explanation. The sample includes some 44,000 clones, with 87% observed a single time. About 16% of the sample is held by the ten biggest clonotypes. What was sequenced was peripheral blood. Receptor source: a man between 60 and 75 years old with active COVID-19.

The genes are TRBV6-2 or TRBV6-3 and TRBJ2-3; 8 nucleotides match TRBD2. Germline V gene lookup returns CDR1 MNHEY and CDR2 SVGEGT. There are 14 residues in the CDR3. Trimming at V came to 4 bases and at J to 4 bases, leaving 4 bases not matched to a gene. CDR3 bases: TGTGCCAGCAGTTCGACTAGCGCCGCAGATACGCAGTATTTT. This translates into CASSSTSAADTQYF.

The gene calls are TRBV7-8 and TRBJ1-5; TRBD1 might be the D (5 bases). The CDR3 length is 19 residues. Trimming removed 3 bases from V and 6 bases from J, with 27 bases in between. CDR1 is SGHVS and CDR2 is FQNEAQ in the germline V gene. This CDR3 reads CASSFSSLMPGLRTQPQHF. The DNA of the CDR3 is TGTGCCAGCAGCTTCTCAAGCCTAATGCCGGGACTCCGCACTCAGCCCCAGCATTTT.

This clone has just a few counts. The chain recombines TRBV9 with TRBJ2-3, with D hard to call. The CDR3 contains 15 residues. The V and J ends lost 2 bases and 2 bases respectively, with 12 bases between them. Germline CDR1 reads SGDLS; CDR2 reads YYNGEE. Here the CDR3 DNA reads TGTGCCAGCAGCGTTAGCCCCAGCCACACAGATACGCAGTATTTT. This codes for CASSVSPSHTDTQYF.

This chain joins TRBV28 and TRBJ1-1; D is perhaps TRBD1 (5 bases). CDR3 length: 14 residues. Germline assignment: CDR1 MDHEN and CDR2 SYDVKM. Trimming took off 3 bases at V and 8 bases at J, with 16 bases between the two ends. The CDR3, as DNA: TGTGCCAGCAGTTTGAGTGACAGTACGTCCGAAGCTTTCTTT. It translates to CASSLSDSTSEAFF.

V is TRBV7-2 and J is TRBJ2-7, with 11 bases fitting TRBD2. The V segment lost 3 bases and the J segment 2 bases; nucleotides outside the gene matches: 6. CDR1 is SGHTA, CDR2 FQGNSA, per germline. CDR3 length equals 16 residues. The CDR3 loop reads CASSLAHSGGAYEQYF. CDR3 nucleotide sequence: TGTGCCAGCAGCTTGGCCCATAGCGGGGGGGCCTACGAGCAGTACTTC. Based on the CDR3 plus reference TRBV7-2 and TRBJ2-7, the full variable domain is GAGVSQSPSNKVTEKGKDVELRCDPISGHTALYWYRQSLGQGLEFLIYFQGNSAPDKSGLPSDRFSAERTGGSVSTLTIQRTQQEDSAVYLCASSLAHSGGAYEQYFGPGTRLTVT.

The rearrangement links TRBV19 to TRBJ1-5; 7 bases fit TRBD1. After removal of 4 bases from V and 3 bases from J, the junction contained 15 bases not matched to a gene. The CDR3 has 18 amino acids. The germline gives CDR1 LNHDA, CDR2 SQIVND (reference sequence). The DNA of the CDR3 is TGTGCCAGTAGTACTCTAATATCTAGACAGGGTTTCAATCAGCCCCAGCATTTT. Translated, it gives CASSTLISRQGFNQPQHF.

This rearrangement joins TRBV4-1 to TRBJ2-1; 7 bases are shared with TRBD2. The CDR3 has 16 residues. Trimming removed 2 bases from V and 7 bases from J; junction bases left unmatched: 11. CDR1 is MGHRA and CDR2 is YSYEKL in the germline V gene. CDR3 region: CASSQLAATSGNEQFF. For the CDR3, the DNA is TGCGCCAGCAGCCAACTAGCGGCAACCTCGGGGAATGAGCAGTTCTTC.

This clone has a single count. The rearrangement uses TRBV4-3 and TRBJ2-1, with 10 positions matching TRBD1. This CDR3 spans 18 amino acids. Germline V gene data show CDR1 as LGHNA and CDR2 as YSLEER. Trimming removed 0 bases from V and 3 bases from J; junction bases left unmatched: 8. The CDR3 sequence: CASSQDFLGQGVYNEQFF. CDR3 DNA sequence: TGCGCCAGCAGCCAAGATTTTCTAGGACAGGGGGTCTACAATGAGCAGTTCTTC.

The chain combines TRBV5-5 with TRBJ1-1, with 7 nucleotides matching TRBD1. This CDR3 is 13 amino acids long. Germline CDR1 SGHKS, CDR2 YYEKEE (reference sequence). V lost 0 bases, J lost 5 bases, and 1 base stayed unmatched. The CDR3 is CASSLGTGTEAFF. For the CDR3, the DNA is TGTGCCAGCAGCTTGGGGACAGGAACTGAAGCTTTCTTT.

This clone is a singleton in its sample. The rearrangement uses TRBV6-5 and TRBJ2-7; TRBD1 aligns across 7 bases. The CDR3 sequence is 14 residues long. J lost 1 base, V lost 5 bases, and 5 bases had no gene match. Germline-derived CDR1 and CDR2 are MNHEY and SVGAGI. The CDR3 DNA sequence: TGTGCCAGCAGTCGACAGGGCCGATCCTACGAGCAGTACTTC. This gives the protein CASSRQGRSYEQYF.

The gene calls are TRBV2 and TRBJ2-7; a possible D gene is TRBD1 (6 bases). With 1 base removed from V and 3 bases from J, the gap between germline ends came to 13 bases. Germline CDR1 SNHLY, CDR2 FYNNEI. This CDR3 contains 15 residues. CDR3 residues: CASSEVVGQNYEQYF. CDR3 nucleotides: TGTGCCAGCAGTGAAGTTGTAGGACAGAACTACGAGCAGTACTTC.

This clone was counted once. V and J are TRBV6-5 and TRBJ2-1; 13 bases map to TRBD2. With 4 bases clipped from V and 9 bases from J, the junction kept 9 bases outside the gene matches. The CDR3 is 16 amino acids. Germline V gene data show CDR1 as MNHEY and CDR2 as SVGAGI. CDR3 amino acids: CASSWPTSGGAGEQFF. The CDR3 nucleotides read TGTGCCAGCAGTTGGCCTACTAGCGGGGGGGCGGGTGAGCAGTTCTTC.

The chain is built from TRBV3-1 (or the pseudogene TRBV3-2) and TRBJ1-6; TRBD1 aligns across 11 bases. The CDR3 contains 16 residues. V lost 4 bases to trimming and J lost 7 bases; unmatched junction nucleotides: 6. Germline CDR1 and CDR2: LGHDT and YNNKEL (reference sequence). This CDR3 reads CASSRGTGGTNSPLHF. CDR3 DNA: TGTGCCAGCAGCCGAGGGACAGGGGGGACCAATTCACCCCTCCACTTT.

CDR3 DNA sequence: TGCGCCAGCAGTCTTGGGCCTCCCGATAGCAATCAGCCCCAGCATTTT. Translated, it gives CASSLGPPDSNQPQHF. The V gene is TRBV10-2, the J gene TRBJ1-5; D gene ambiguous. CDR3 length: 16 amino acids. Germline V gene data show CDR1 as WSHSY and CDR2 as SAAADI. V was clipped by 5 bases and J by 0 bases, with 14 bases between them.

The chain is built from TRBV11-3 and TRBJ1-6; D is unclear. The CDR3 runs 13 residues. Per the germline V gene, CDR1 is SGHNT and CDR2 is YENEEA. Trimming shortened V by 3 bases and J by 6 bases, and 6 bases separated the two germline ends. The chain's CDR3 is CASSFGGNSPLHF. The CDR3 nucleotides are TGTGCCAGCAGCTTCGGAGGTAATTCACCCCTCCACTTT.

This clone appeared a few times. This chain links TRBV4-1 with TRBJ1-1; 12 bases match TRBD1. CDR3 size: 18 residues. Per germline, CDR1 MGHRA and CDR2 YSYEKL. Germline trimming cut 1 base from V and 4 bases from J; bases unmatched to any gene: 10. The CDR3 is CASSQVPGQGARGTEAFF. The CDR3 DNA sequence: TGCGCCAGCAGCCAAGTCCCGGGACAGGGGGCGCGAGGCACTGAAGCTTTCTTT.

This clone occurred a few times. The chain links TRBV11-3 to TRBJ2-2; 14 nucleotides line up with TRBD2. Germline-derived CDR1 and CDR2 are SGHNT and YENEEA. The CDR3 length is 19 residues. V lost 1 base to trimming and J lost 0 bases; unmatched junction nucleotides: 4. CDR3: CASSLGGGLAGANTGELFF. The CDR3 DNA reads as TGTGCCAGCAGCTTAGGTGGGGGACTAGCGGGAGCGAACACCGGGGAGCTGTTTTTT.

V is TRBV7-2 and J is TRBJ2-3; D gene ambiguous. From germline, CDR1 is SGHTA and CDR2 FQGNSA. The germline V and J ends were trimmed by 1 base and 1 base, with 6 bases remaining between them. CDR3 length: 14 residues. This CDR3 is CASSLVVGTDTQYF. CDR3 in DNA: TGTGCCAGCAGCTTAGTTGTAGGCACAGATACGCAGTATTTT.

The chain is built from TRBV5-4 and TRBJ2-3, with unresolved D. Germline loops: CDR1 SGHNT, CDR2 YYREEE (reference sequence). CDR3 size: 16 residues. Between the trimmed V and J ends, which lost 1 base and 0 bases, there was a span of 12 bases. CDR3 residues: CASSLRVLESTDTQYF. The CDR3 DNA follows: TGTGCCAGCAGCTTGAGAGTACTGGAGAGCACAGATACGCAGTATTTT. Filled out from reference TRBV5-4 and TRBJ2-3, the complete variable domain reads ETGVTQSPTHLIKTRGQQVTLRCSSQSGHNTVSWYQQALGQGPQFIFQYYREEENGRGNFPPRFSGLQFPNYSSELNVNALELDDSALYLCASSLRVLESTDTQYFGPGTRLTVL.

The rearrangement joins TRBV7-2 to TRBJ2-5; a weak D match, TRBD2 (6 bases). Trimming pared 4 bases from V and 4 bases from J, leaving 16 bases between. The CDR3 runs to 15 residues. Germline values: CDR1 SGHTA, CDR2 FQGNSA. CDR3 in DNA: TGTGCCAGCAGCTCCCCTGCGGGGATTAGAGAGACCCAGTACTTC. Protein: CASSSPAGIRETQYF. The full variable domain, its missing parts supplied by reference TRBV7-2 and TRBJ2-5, is GAGVSQSPSNKVTEKGKDVELRCDPISGHTALYWYRQSLGQGLEFLIYFQGNSAPDKSGLPSDRFSAERTGGSVSTLTIQRTQQEDSAVYLCASSSPAGIRETQYFGPGTRLLVL.

The V call is TRBV5-1, the J call TRBJ2-5; 8 positions agree with TRBD2. In germline, CDR1 is SGHRS, CDR2 YFSETQ. The junction had 4 bases not matched to a gene; V was cut back by 1 base and J by 2 bases. The CDR3 loop spans 15 amino acids. CDR3: CASSLSGGDQETQYF. The CDR3 DNA reads TGCGCCAGCAGCTTGAGCGGGGGTGATCAAGAGACCCAGTACTTC.

The rearrangement uses TRBV5-1 and TRBJ2-1, with D tentatively TRBD1 (6 bases). The CDR3 spans 14 residues. Looked up from germline, CDR1 is SGHRS and CDR2 is YFSETQ. V was shortened by 1 base and J by 10 bases, with 15 bases between the two germline ends. CDR3 DNA: TGCGCCAGCAGCTTGACCGCAGGGGTTGGGGAGCAGTTCTTC. Encoded protein: CASSLTAGVGEQFF. Full variable domain (remainder filled in from reference TRBV5-1 and TRBJ2-1): KAGVTQTPRYLIKTRGQQVTLSCSPISGHRSVSWYQQTPGQGLQFLFEYFSETQRNKGNFPGRFSGRQFSNSRSEMNVSTLELGDSALYLCASSLTAGVGEQFFGPGTRLTVL.

The chain carries TRBV9 and TRBJ2-1; D is undetermined. The CDR3 sequence is 14 residues long. The V gene's germline CDR1 is SGDLS and CDR2 YYNGEE. V lost 3 bases, J lost 3 bases, and 10 bases lay in between. The CDR3: CASSETVSYNEQFF. The CDR3 DNA sequence: TGTGCCAGCAGCGAGACTGTTAGCTACAATGAGCAGTTCTTC.

The J gene is TRBJ1-1, the V gene TRBV10-3; 10 bases match TRBD1. This CDR3 is 13 amino acids long. The germline V gene encodes CDR1 ENHRY and CDR2 SYGVKD. J lost 8 bases, V lost 6 bases, and 6 bases had no gene match. The CDR3 is CAIRPTGGEEAFF. The CDR3, as DNA: TGTGCCATCAGACCGACAGGGGGCGAAGAAGCTTTCTTT.

The V and J genes are TRBV5-1 and TRBJ2-2, with D possibly TRBD1 on 5 matching bases. Germline CDR1 is SGHRS and CDR2 is YFSETQ. V lost 4 bases, J lost 2 bases, and 12 bases lay in between. This CDR3 region has 15 residues. CDR3 nucleotide sequence: TGCGCCAGCAGCCAGACAGCACTCAACACCGGGGAGCTGTTTTTT. This encodes CASSQTALNTGELFF.

The chain combines TRBV6-4 with TRBJ2-1, with D perhaps matching TRBD2 (5 bases). CDR3 size: 13 residues. Deletions cut 6 bases from V and 6 bases from J, with 12 bases between. Germline assignment: CDR1 MRHNA and CDR2 SNTAGT. The CDR3, as DNA: TGTGCCAGCAGCGCCCTAGAGGGCAATGAGCAGTTCTTC. Protein sequence: CASSALEGNEQFF.

The CDR3 DNA is TGTGCCTGGAGAGGGCTAGCGGGGCGGGGGGAGCAGTTCTTC. It encodes CAWRGLAGRGEQFF. The chain combines TRBV30 with TRBJ2-1; 9 bases are shared with TRBD2. The CDR3 contains 14 residues. CDR1 and CDR2 from the germline V gene are GTSNPN and SVGIG (reference sequence). The V and J ends lost 3 bases and 10 bases, in that order; junction bases with no gene match: 10.

The V and J genes are TRBV19 and TRBJ1-1; 7 bases line up with TRBD1. With 4 bases clipped from V and 4 bases from J, the junction kept 0 bases outside the gene matches. Germline CDR1 and CDR2: LNHDA and SQIVND (reference sequence). This CDR3 has 12 residues. This CDR3 is CASSRQGTEAFF. CDR3 sequence (DNA): TGTGCCAGTAGTAGACAGGGCACTGAAGCTTTCTTT.